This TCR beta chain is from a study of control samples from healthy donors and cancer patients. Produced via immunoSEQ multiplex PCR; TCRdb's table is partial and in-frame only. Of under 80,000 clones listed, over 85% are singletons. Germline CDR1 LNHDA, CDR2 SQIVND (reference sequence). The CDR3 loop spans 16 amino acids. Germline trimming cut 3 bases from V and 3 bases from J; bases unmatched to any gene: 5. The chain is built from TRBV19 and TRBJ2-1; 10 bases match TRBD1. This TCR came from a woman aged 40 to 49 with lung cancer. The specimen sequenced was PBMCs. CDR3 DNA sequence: TGTGCCAGTAGTATCTGGGGACAGGGGAGCTACAATGAGCAGTTCTTC. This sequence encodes CASSIWGQGSYNEQFF.